What follows are 11 T cell receptor beta chains derived from one specimen sequenced in a study of identical twins. MiXCR, applied by TCRdb to the 5' RACE reads, yields one record per CDR3 protein. Here the sample spans roughly 1,500,000 distinct CDR3 sequences, under 35% being singletons. Sequencing was performed on cord blood. These receptors were obtained from a newborn girl in good health.

The CDR3 reads CASSAIRSPYGYTF. As DNA, the CDR3 is TGTGCCAGCAGCGCAATCAGGAGCCCCTATGGCTACACCTTC. The rearrangement joins TRBV11-2 to TRBJ1-2, with unresolved D. The germline V gene encodes CDR1 SGHAT and CDR2 FQNNGV. The CDR3 covers 14 residues. The V and J ends lost 5 bases and 4 bases respectively, with 14 bases between them.

This clonotype was detected only a few times. The J gene is TRBJ2-7, the V gene TRBV2; D possibly matches TRBD1 or TRBD2 (5 bases each). Germline CDR1 is SNHLY and CDR2 is FYNNEI. With 7 bases removed from V and 2 bases from J, the gap between germline ends came to 12 bases. The CDR3 is 13 amino acids. The CDR3 nucleotides read TGTGCCAGCACCGGGACCCTTACCTACGAGCAGTACTTC. Amino acids: CASTGTLTYEQYF.

This chain joins TRBV20-1 and TRBJ2-7; D is perhaps TRBD1 or TRBD2 (5 bases each). The CDR3 loop spans 12 amino acids. Germline V gene data show CDR1 as DFQATT and CDR2 as SNEGSKA (reference sequence). With 3 bases removed from V and 2 bases from J, the gap between germline ends came to 8 bases. CDR3 in amino acids: CSASGATYEQYF. DNA of the CDR3: TGCAGTGCTAGCGGGGCCACCTACGAGCAGTACTTC.

J is TRBJ2-5 and V is TRBV5-1, with 8 positions matching TRBD2. CDR1 and CDR2 from the germline V gene are SGHRS and YFSETQ. The CDR3 extends over 14 amino acids. Germline trimming cut 4 bases from V and 2 bases from J; bases unmatched to any gene: 4. This CDR3 is CASSPTSVQETQYF. CDR3 bases: TGCGCCAGCAGCCCGACTAGCGTACAAGAGACCCAGTACTTC.

The CDR3 sequence: CSAGRASYEQYF. In DNA, the CDR3 is TGCAGTGCAGGCCGCGCTTCGTACGAGCAGTACTTC. The gene calls are TRBV20-1 and TRBJ2-7; unclear D gene. V was cut by 6 bases and J by 4 bases, with 13 bases left in between. The CDR3 contains 12 residues. Germline CDR1 is DFQATT and CDR2 is SNEGSKA (reference sequence).

The V and J genes are TRBV2 and TRBJ2-7; TRBD2 matches at 12 bases. The CDR3 covers 14 residues. CDR1 is SNHLY and CDR2 is FYNNEI in the germline V gene. V lost 5 bases to trimming and J lost 5 bases; unmatched junction nucleotides: 4. The DNA for the CDR3 is TGTGCCAGCAGTATACTAGCGGGAGGTCACGAGCAGTACTTC. This encodes CASSILAGGHEQYF.

In nucleotides, the CDR3 is TGTGCCAGCAGTCCCGGGACTAGCGGGAGGACTTACAATGAGCAGTACTTC. As protein: CASSPGTSGRTYNEQYF. The genes are TRBV28 and TRBJ2-1; 15 bases match TRBD2. Matching the DNA end better, TRBJ2-7 makes the J call doubtful. The CDR3 sequence is 17 residues long. Germline values: CDR1 MDHEN, CDR2 SYDVKM.

This clonotype was detected a few times. This chain joins TRBV20-1 and TRBJ2-7; 9 nucleotides match TRBD2. Germline lookup yields CDR1 DFQATT and CDR2 SNEGSKA (reference sequence). Trimming cost V 0 bases and J 2 bases; bases outside gene matches: 5. CDR3 length: 15 residues. The chain's CDR3 is CSARDRLAAPYEQYF. Written as DNA, the CDR3 is TGCAGTGCTAGAGACCGACTAGCGGCGCCCTACGAGCAGTACTTC.

This clonotype came up a few times. The chain couples TRBV13 to TRBJ2-1; TRBD2 is a possible D gene (6 bases). Germline-derived CDR1 and CDR2 are PRHDT and FYEKMQ (reference sequence). The CDR3 runs 14 residues. Trimming pared 5 bases from V and 5 bases from J, leaving 13 bases between. The CDR3: CASSPRRANNEQFF. In nucleotides, the CDR3 is TGTGCCAGCAGCCCCCGGAGGGCCAACAATGAGCAGTTCTTC.

This clonotype was detected once. V gene TRBV20-1 combines with J gene TRBJ2-7; D perhaps matches TRBD1 (5 bases). The ends were cut back, 2 bases at V and 0 bases at J, with 14 bases in the middle. Per the germline V gene, CDR1 is DFQATT and CDR2 is SNEGSKA (reference sequence). This CDR3 region has 15 residues. CDR3 coding DNA: TGCAGTGCTAGATCGCAGGGTCGGAGCTCCTACGAGCAGTACTTC. Translated: CSARSQGRSSYEQYF.

This clonotype occurred many times. The chain joins TRBV10-3 to TRBJ2-6, with D hard to call. The V end lost 6 bases, the J end lost 2 bases, and 5 bases lay between the germline ends. The CDR3 consists of 13 residues. Germline V CDR1 and CDR2: ENHRY, SYGVKD. CDR3 sequence reads: CAISGTGANVLTF. DNA of the CDR3: TGTGCCATCAGCGGTACTGGGGCCAACGTCCTGACTTTC.